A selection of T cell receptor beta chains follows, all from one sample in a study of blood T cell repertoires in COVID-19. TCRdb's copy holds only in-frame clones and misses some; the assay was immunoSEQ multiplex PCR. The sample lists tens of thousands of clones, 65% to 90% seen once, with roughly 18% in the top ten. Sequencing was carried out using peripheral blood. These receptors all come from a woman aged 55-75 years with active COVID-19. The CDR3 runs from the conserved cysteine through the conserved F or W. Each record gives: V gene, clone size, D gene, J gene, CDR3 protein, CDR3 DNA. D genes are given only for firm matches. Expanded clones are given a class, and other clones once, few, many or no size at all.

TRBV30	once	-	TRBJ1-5	CAHGQRGKIRNQPQHF	TGTGCCCATGGACAGCGGGGAAAGATTCGCAATCAGCCCCAGCATTTT
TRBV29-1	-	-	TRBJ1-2	CSVEDEGDNYGYTF	TGCAGCGTTGAAGATGAGGGCGATAACTATGGCTACACCTTC
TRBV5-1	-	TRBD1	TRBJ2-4	CASSLATLRDRGGIQYF	TGCGCCAGCAGCTTGGCGACCCTCCGGGACAGGGGGGGCATTCAGTACTTC
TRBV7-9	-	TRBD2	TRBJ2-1	CASSGWTSGSRIYNEQFF	TGTGCCAGCAGCGGATGGACTAGCGGGAGTAGGATCTACAATGAGCAGTTCTTC
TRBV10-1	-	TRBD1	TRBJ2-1	CASSVGTESIYNEQFF	TGCGCCAGCAGTGTAGGGACAGAGAGTATCTACAATGAGCAGTTCTTC
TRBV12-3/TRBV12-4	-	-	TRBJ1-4	CASSLTRVEKLFF	TGTGCCAGCAGTTTAACTCGGGTTGAAAAACTGTTTTTT
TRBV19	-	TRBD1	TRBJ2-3	CASSVLRRQGHTDTQYF	TGTGCCAGTAGTGTCCTCAGGAGACAGGGACACACAGATACGCAGTATTTT
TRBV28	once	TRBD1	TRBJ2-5	CASSLLGQGQETQYF	TGTGCCAGCAGTTTATTGGGACAGGGGCAAGAGACCCAGTACTTC
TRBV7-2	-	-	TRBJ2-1	CASSLVPGVEYNEQFF	TGTGCCAGCAGCTTAGTCCCGGGGGTGGAGTACAATGAGCAGTTCTTC
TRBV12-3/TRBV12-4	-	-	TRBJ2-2	CATPGPGGELFF	TGTGCCACCCCCGGTCCGGGCGGGGAGCTGTTTTTT
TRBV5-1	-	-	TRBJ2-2	CASSFQNTGELFF	TGCGCCAGCAGCTTCCAGAACACCGGGGAGCTGTTTTTT
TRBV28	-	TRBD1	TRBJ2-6	CASGRDRSVLTF	TGTGCCAGCGGCCGGGACAGAAGTGTCCTGACTTTC
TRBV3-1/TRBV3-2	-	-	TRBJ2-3	CASSQVLLAADTQYF	TGTGCCAGCAGCCAAGTACTCCTCGCGGCAGATACGCAGTATTTT
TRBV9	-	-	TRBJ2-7	CASSQEGPGEQYF	TGTGCCAGCAGCCAGGAGGGGCCAGGCGAGCAGTACTTC
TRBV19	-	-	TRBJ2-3	CASSMSPGEVVRGTQYF	TGTGCCAGTAGTATGAGCCCGGGAGAGGTGGTAAGGGGTACGCAGTATTTT